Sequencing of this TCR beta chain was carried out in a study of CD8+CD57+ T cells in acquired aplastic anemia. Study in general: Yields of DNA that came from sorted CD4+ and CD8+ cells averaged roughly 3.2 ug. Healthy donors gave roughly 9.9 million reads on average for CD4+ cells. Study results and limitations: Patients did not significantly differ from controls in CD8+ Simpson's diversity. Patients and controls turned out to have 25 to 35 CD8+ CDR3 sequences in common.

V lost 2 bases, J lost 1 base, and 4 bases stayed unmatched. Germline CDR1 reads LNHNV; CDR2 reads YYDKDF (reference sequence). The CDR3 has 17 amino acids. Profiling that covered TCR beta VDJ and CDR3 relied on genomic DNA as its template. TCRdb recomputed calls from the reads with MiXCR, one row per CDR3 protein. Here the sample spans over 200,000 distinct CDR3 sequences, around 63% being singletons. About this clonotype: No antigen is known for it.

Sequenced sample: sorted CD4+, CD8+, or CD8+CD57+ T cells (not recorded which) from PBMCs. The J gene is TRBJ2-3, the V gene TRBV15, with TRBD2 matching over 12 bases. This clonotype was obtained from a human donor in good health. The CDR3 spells CATSRTTSGSGTDTQYF. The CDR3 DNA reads TGTGCCACCAGCAGAACGACTAGCGGGAGCGGCACAGATACGCAGTATTTT.